Below, one T cell receptor beta chain is given with its context. These data originate in a study of blood T cell repertoires in COVID-19. Study information: Researchers got acute and convalescent COVID-19 samples from the United States, Italy and Spain. The cDNA or gDNA used as material had been derived from T cells, B-cell-depleted T cells, or PBMCs.

V lost 4 bases, J lost 8 bases, and 13 bases lay in between. The CDR3 is 13 amino acids. CDR1 is MDHEN, CDR2 SYDVKM, per germline. Clones were sequenced by immunoSEQ multiplex PCR, and TCRdb holds only the in-frame ones, with some missing. The table records some 390,000 clones, nearly 90% of them present only once. Cohorts were based on clinical histories the participants reported. The study counted Cohort 3 donors as recovered given two negative PCRs, clearance, or symptom resolution. The sequence was obtained from a woman aged 25 to 39 who had recovered from COVID-19. Sequenced sample: PBMCs or T cells enriched from blood (not recorded which). The chain uses TRBV28 and TRBJ2-3; no definite D call. CDR3 sequence (DNA): TGTGCCAGCAGTTCCCTACGCGCAGGTACGCAGTATTTT. Amino acids: CASSSLRAGTQYF.